This TCR beta chain was retrieved from a study of T cell responses to AZD1222 COVID-19 vaccine. Note on this clone: What it binds is not known.

Profiling relied on immunoSEQ multiplex PCR, and the TCRdb table lists in-frame clones only, not all of them. There are about 140,000 clones in the sample; roughly 86% occur only once, and 4.5% to 5.5% lies in the top ten. The CDR3 totals 14 residues. The germline V gene encodes CDR1 SEHNR and CDR2 FQNEAQ (reference sequence). V was shortened by 2 bases and J by 4 bases, with 8 bases between the two germline ends. Points from the study as a whole: Receipt of two AZD1222 doses was followed by a rise in Spike-specific TCR breadth and depth. Close to half of spike-specific TCRs reportedly recognize unmutated variant regions. Baseline seropositivity characterized only 5 to 7 AZD1222 recipients.

This material consisted of peripheral blood, taken 28 days after the second dose of the MenACWY control vaccine. This TCR derives from an adult who received the MenACWY meningococcal vaccine as a control. The V and J genes are TRBV7-9 and TRBJ2-2, with D hard to call. In nucleotides, the CDR3 is TGTGCCAGCAGCTTAAGACAAATCACCGGGGAGCTGTTTTTT. Translating it yields CASSLRQITGELFF.